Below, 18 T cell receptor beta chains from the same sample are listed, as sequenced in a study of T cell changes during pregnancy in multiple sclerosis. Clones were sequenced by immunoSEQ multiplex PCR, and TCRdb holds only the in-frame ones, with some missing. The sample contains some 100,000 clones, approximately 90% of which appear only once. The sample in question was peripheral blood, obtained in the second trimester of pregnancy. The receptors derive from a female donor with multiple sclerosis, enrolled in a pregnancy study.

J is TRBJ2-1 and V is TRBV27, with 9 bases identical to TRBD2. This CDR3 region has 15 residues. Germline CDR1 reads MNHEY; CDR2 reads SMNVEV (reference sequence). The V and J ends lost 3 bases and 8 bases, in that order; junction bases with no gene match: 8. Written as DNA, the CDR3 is TGTGCCAGCAGTTTTCAGAGCGGGAGGAGGGATGAGCAGTTCTTC. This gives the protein CASSFQSGRRDEQFF.

CDR3 loop: CASSQGYEQYF. The DNA for the CDR3 is TGTGCCAGTAGTCAGGGGTACGAGCAGTACTTC. The J gene is TRBJ2-7, the V gene TRBV19; tentative D call: TRBD1 (6 bases). This CDR3 has 11 amino acids. V shed 5 bases and J shed 4 bases, with 6 bases lying between them. The germline V gene encodes CDR1 LNHDA and CDR2 SQIVND (reference sequence).

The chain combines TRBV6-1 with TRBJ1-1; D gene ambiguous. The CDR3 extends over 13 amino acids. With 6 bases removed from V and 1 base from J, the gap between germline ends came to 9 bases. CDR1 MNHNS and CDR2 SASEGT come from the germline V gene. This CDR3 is CASSLHGNTEAFF. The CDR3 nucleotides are TGTGCCAGCAGCCTCCACGGGAACACTGAAGCTTTCTTT.

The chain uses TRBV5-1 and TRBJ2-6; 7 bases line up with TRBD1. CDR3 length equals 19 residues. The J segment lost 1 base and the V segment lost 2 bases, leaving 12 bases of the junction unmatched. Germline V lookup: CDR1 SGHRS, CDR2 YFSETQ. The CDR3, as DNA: TGCGCCAGCAGCTTATTTCCAACAGGGGCTGCTTCTGGGGCCAACGTCCTGACTTTC. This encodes CASSLFPTGAASGANVLTF.

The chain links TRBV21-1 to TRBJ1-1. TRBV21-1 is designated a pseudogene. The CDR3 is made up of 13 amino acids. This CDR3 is CASSEYRNTEAFF. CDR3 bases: TGTGCCAGCAGCGAGTATAGAAACACTGAAGCTTTCTTT.

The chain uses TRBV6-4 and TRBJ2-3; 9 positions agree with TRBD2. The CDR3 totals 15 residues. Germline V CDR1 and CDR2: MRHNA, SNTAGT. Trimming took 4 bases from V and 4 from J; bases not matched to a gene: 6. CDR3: CASSVGLARSDTQYF. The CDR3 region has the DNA TGTGCCAGCAGTGTGGGACTAGCAAGATCAGATACGCAGTATTTT.

DNA of the CDR3: TGTGCTAGTGTTGAGGGGGAGGGGAATCCAACTAATGAAAAACTGTTTTTT. Encoded protein: CASVEGEGNPTNEKLFF. This chain uses TRBV12-5 with TRBJ1-4; a possible D gene is TRBD1 (6 bases). Germline CDR1 and CDR2: LGHNT and FRNRAP. This CDR3 region has 17 residues. Trimming removed 7 bases from V and 0 bases from J, with 18 bases in between.

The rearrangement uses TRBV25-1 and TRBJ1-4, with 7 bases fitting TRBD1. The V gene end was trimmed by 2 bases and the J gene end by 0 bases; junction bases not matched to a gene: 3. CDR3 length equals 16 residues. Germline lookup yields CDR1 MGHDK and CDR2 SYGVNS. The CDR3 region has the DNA TGTGCCAGCAGTGAAATCCAGGGGGCAACTAATGAAAAACTGTTTTTT. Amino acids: CASSEIQGATNEKLFF. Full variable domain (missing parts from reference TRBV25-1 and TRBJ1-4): EADIYQTPRYLVIGTGKKITLECSQTMGHDKMYWYQQDPGMELHLIHYSYGVNSTEKGDLSSESTVSRIRTEHFPLTLESARPSHTSQYLCASSEIQGATNEKLFFGSGTQLSVL.

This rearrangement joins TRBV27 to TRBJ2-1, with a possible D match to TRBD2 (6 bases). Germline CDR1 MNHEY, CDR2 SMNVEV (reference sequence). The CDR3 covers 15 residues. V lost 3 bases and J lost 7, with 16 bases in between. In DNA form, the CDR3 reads TGTGCCAGCAGTTTTTTGCCGGGGGTGTTAAATGAGCAGTTCTTC. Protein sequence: CASSFLPGVLNEQFF.

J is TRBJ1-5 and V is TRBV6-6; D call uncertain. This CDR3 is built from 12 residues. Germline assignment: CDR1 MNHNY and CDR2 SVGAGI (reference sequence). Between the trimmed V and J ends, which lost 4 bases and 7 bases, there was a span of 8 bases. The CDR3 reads CASSSGEQPQHF. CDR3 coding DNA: TGTGCCAGCAGTTCGGGAGAGCAGCCCCAGCATTTT.

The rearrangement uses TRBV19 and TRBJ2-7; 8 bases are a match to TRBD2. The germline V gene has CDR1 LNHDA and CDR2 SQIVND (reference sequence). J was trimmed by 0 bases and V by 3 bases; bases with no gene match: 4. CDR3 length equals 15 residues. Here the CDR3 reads CASSIGGGYSYEQYF. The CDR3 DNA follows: TGTGCCAGTAGTATCGGCGGGGGGTACTCCTACGAGCAGTACTTC.

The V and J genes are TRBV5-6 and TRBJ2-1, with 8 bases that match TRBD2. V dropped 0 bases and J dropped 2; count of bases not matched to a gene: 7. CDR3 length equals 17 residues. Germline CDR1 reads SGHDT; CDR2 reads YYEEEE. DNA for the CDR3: TGTGCCAGCAGCTTGGCCGCCGGGACTAGGACCTACAATGAGCAGTTCTTC. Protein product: CASSLAAGTRTYNEQFF.

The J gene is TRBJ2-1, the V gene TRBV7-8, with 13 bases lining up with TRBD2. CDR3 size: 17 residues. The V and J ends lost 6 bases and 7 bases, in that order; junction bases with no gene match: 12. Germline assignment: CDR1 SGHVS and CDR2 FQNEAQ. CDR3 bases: TGTGCCAGCAGAGCAGGAGGGACTAGCGGGAATCGTAATGAGCAGTTCTTC. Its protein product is CASRAGGTSGNRNEQFF.

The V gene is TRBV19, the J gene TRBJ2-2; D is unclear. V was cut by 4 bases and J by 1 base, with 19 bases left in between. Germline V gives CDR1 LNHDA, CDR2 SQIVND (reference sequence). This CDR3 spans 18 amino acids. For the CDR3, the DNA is TGTGCCAGTAGTAACCCTCATGCGGCGGAAGTGAACACCGGGGAGCTGTTTTTT. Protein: CASSNPHAAEVNTGELFF.

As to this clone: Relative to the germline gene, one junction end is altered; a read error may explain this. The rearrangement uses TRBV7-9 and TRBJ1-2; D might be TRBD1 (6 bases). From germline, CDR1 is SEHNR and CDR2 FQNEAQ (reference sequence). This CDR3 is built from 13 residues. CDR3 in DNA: TGTGCCAGCAGCTTAGAGGGGTCGGGACACCGGGACTTC. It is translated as CASSLEGSGHRDF.

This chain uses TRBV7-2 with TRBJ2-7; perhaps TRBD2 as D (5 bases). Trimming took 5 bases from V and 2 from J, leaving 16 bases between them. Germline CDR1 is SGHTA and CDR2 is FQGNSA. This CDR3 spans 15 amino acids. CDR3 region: CASSPSPPRAYEQYF. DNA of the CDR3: TGTGCCAGCAGCCCTAGCCCGCCACGCGCCTACGAGCAGTACTTC.

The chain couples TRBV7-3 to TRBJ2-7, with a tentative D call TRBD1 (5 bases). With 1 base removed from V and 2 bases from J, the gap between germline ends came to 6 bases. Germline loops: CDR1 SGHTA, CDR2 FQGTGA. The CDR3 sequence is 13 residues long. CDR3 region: CASSLRGTYEQYF. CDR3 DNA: TGTGCCAGCAGCTTAAGGGGCACCTACGAGCAGTACTTC.

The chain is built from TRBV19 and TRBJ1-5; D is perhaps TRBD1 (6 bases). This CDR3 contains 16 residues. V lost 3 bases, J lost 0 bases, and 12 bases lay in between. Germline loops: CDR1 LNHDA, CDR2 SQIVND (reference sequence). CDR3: CASSMGETGSNQPQHF. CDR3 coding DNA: TGTGCCAGTAGTATGGGTGAGACAGGTAGCAATCAGCCCCAGCATTTT.